The 21 T cell receptor beta chains below all came from one sample that was sequenced in a study of blood T cell repertoires in COVID-19. Method: immunoSEQ multiplex PCR; TCRdb's copy keeps in-frame clones and lacks some. The table shows some 46,000 clones, with more than 80% occurring only once. The sequencing input was peripheral blood. Every receptor here comes from a man in his 60s with acute or convalescent COVID-19.

The chain uses TRBV27 and TRBJ1-5, with D perhaps TRBD1 (5 bases). The CDR3 extends over 14 amino acids. Germline-derived CDR1 and CDR2 are MNHEY and SMNVEV (reference sequence). V gave up 7 bases and J gave up 6 bases, with 16 bases separating them. The CDR3 nucleotides are TGTGCCAGCAACTCGGGGGGGGAGAGTCAGCCCCAGCATTTT. As protein: CASNSGGESQPQHF.

This chain uses TRBV3-1 (or the pseudogene TRBV3-2) with TRBJ2-7, with 10 positions matching TRBD2. Germline V gene sequence: CDR1 LGHDT, CDR2 YNNKEL (reference sequence). J was trimmed by 4 bases and V by 4 bases; bases with no gene match: 4. The CDR3 has 14 amino acids. The DNA of the CDR3 is TGTGCCAGCAGCCTCGGGACTAGCGTATACGAGCAGTACTTC. Amino acids: CASSLGTSVYEQYF.

The CDR3 reads CASTYNMNTEAFF. The CDR3, as DNA: TGTGCCAGTACTTACAACATGAACACTGAAGCTTTCTTT. The chain joins TRBV19 to TRBJ1-1; the D is unclear. Germline assignment: CDR1 LNHDA and CDR2 SQIVND (reference sequence). This CDR3 comprises 13 residues. Trimming shortened V by 7 bases and J by 0 bases, and 9 bases separated the two germline ends.

The CDR3 DNA is TGCGCCAGCAGCTTTACAGTGGATACGCAGTATTTT. This gives the protein CASSFTVDTQYF. This chain uses TRBV5-1 with TRBJ2-3; D is unresolved. V lost 2 bases, J lost 6 bases, and 7 bases lay in between. The CDR3 spans 12 residues. Germline assignment: CDR1 SGHRS and CDR2 YFSETQ.

The chain carries TRBV20-1 and TRBJ2-7, with 7 bases that match TRBD1. After removal of 5 bases from V and 9 bases from J, the junction contained 7 bases not matched to a gene. Germline values: CDR1 DFQATT, CDR2 SNEGSKA (reference sequence). This CDR3 comprises 11 residues. In DNA form, the CDR3 reads TGCAGTGCTGGGGACAGAGAGGGGCAGTACTTC. Protein product: CSAGDREGQYF.

This chain joins TRBV7-3 and TRBJ1-1; no definite D call. Per the germline V gene, CDR1 is SGHTA and CDR2 is FQGTGA. The V end was cut by 0 bases, the J end by 1 base, with 6 bases between. CDR3 length equals 14 residues. This chain's CDR3 is CASSLTVANTEAFF. CDR3 nucleotides: TGTGCCAGCAGCTTAACTGTGGCGAACACTGAAGCTTTCTTT.

The CDR3 bases are TGTGCCAGTAGTATAGATAGCAGAAATCAGCCCCAGCATTTT. Translation gives CASSIDSRNQPQHF. The chain recombines TRBV19 with TRBJ1-5; D not resolved. The ends were cut back, 0 bases at V and 4 bases at J, with 7 bases in the middle. The CDR3 extends over 14 amino acids. From germline, CDR1 is LNHDA and CDR2 SQIVND (reference sequence).

Only a few counts were recorded for this clone. CDR3 in amino acids: CASSSEPTGNTEAFF. The CDR3 nucleotides are TGTGCCAGCAGCTCCGAACCGACAGGGAACACTGAAGCTTTCTTT. V is TRBV4-2 and J is TRBJ1-1, with D possibly TRBD1 on 6 matching bases. There are 15 residues in the CDR3. From germline, CDR1 is LGHNA and CDR2 YNFKEQ. V was shortened by 5 bases and J by 1 base, with 14 bases between the two germline ends.

J is TRBJ1-2 and V is TRBV9, with D unclear. CDR3 length: 16 amino acids. Germline CDR1 is SGDLS and CDR2 is YYNGEE. Trimming left V 0 bases short and J 0 bases short, with 12 bases between. The CDR3 DNA reads as TGTGCCAGCAGCGTAGCCGGGAATGGAGCTAACTATGGCTACACCTTC. Protein product: CASSVAGNGANYGYTF. The whole variable domain, remainder taken from reference TRBV9 and TRBJ1-2, is DSGVTQTPKHLITATGQRVTLRCSPRSGDLSVYWYQQSLDQGLQFLIQYYNGEERAKGNILERFSAQQFPDLHSELNLSSLELGDSALYFCASSVAGNGANYGYTFGSGTRLTVV.

This clone was counted a few times. CDR3 coding DNA: TGCGCCAGCAGCTTGCAAACAGCGGGAGAACAGAATGAGCAGTTCTTC. It yields the protein CASSLQTAGEQNEQFF. This chain connects TRBV5-1 to TRBJ2-1; 8 bases match TRBD2. Germline V gene lookup returns CDR1 SGHRS and CDR2 YFSETQ. Germline trimming cut 1 base from V and 7 bases from J; bases unmatched to any gene: 10. This CDR3 contains 16 residues. The full variable domain, rest sourced from reference TRBV5-1 and TRBJ2-1, is KAGVTQTPRYLIKTRGQQVTLSCSPISGHRSVSWYQQTPGQGLQFLFEYFSETQRNKGNFPGRFSGRQFSNSRSEMNVSTLELGDSALYLCASSLQTAGEQNEQFFGPGTRLTVL.

In its sample, this clone is medium-sized. J is TRBJ2-5 and V is TRBV21-1; TRBD1 is the table's D call, not checked against the DNA. TRBV21-1 represents a pseudogene. The CDR3 covers 17 residues. The CDR3 DNA reads as TGTGCCAGCAGCAAAGGGGCAGGGGGCTACCAACGGGAGACCCAGTACTTC. Amino acid sequence: CASSKGAGGYQRETQYF.

As DNA, the CDR3 is TGCGCCAGCAGACAGGGGCTCTCGGCTGGAAACACCATATATTTT. This gives the protein CASRQGLSAGNTIYF. The chain links TRBV5-1 to TRBJ1-3; 7 bases line up with TRBD1. V was clipped by 5 bases and J by 2 bases; unmatched bases: 7. The CDR3 extends over 15 amino acids. Germline CDR1 SGHRS, CDR2 YFSETQ.

The chain combines TRBV7-9 with TRBJ2-2, with D possibly matching TRBD1 (5 bases). The CDR3 runs 16 residues. The V end lost 2 bases, the J end lost 2 bases, and 12 bases lay between the germline ends. The germline V gene encodes CDR1 SEHNR and CDR2 FQNEAQ (reference sequence). CDR3 region: CASSLQLTANTGELFF. The CDR3 region has the DNA TGTGCCAGCAGCTTACAATTGACAGCCAACACCGGGGAGCTGTTTTTT.

The chain is built from TRBV5-1 and TRBJ2-5; the D gene is possibly TRBD1 (5 bases). V was cut by 3 bases and J by 1 base, with 7 bases left in between. This CDR3 region has 13 residues. The germline gives CDR1 SGHRS, CDR2 YFSETQ. The CDR3 spells CASSSQGQETQYF. The CDR3 bases are TGCGCCAGCAGCTCCCAGGGCCAAGAGACCCAGTACTTC. Supplemented by reference TRBV5-1 and TRBJ2-5, the full variable domain reads KAGVTQTPRYLIKTRGQQVTLSCSPISGHRSVSWYQQTPGQGLQFLFEYFSETQRNKGNFPGRFSGRQFSNSRSEMNVSTLELGDSALYLCASSSQGQETQYFGPGTRLLVL.

V is TRBV28 and J is TRBJ1-5; 9 bases are shared with TRBD1. Trimming at V came to 6 bases and at J to 4 bases, leaving 4 bases not matched to a gene. The germline gives CDR1 MDHEN, CDR2 SYDVKM. The CDR3 totals 14 residues. The CDR3 here is CASRPQGANQPQHF. CDR3 nucleotides: TGTGCCAGCAGGCCACAGGGGGCAAATCAGCCCCAGCATTTT. Looking up the rest from reference TRBV28 and TRBJ1-5 gives the full variable domain: DVKVTQSSRYLVKRTGEKVFLECVQDMDHENMFWYRQDPGLGLRLIYFSYDVKMKEKGDIPEGYSVSREKKERFSLILESASTNQTSMYLCASRPQGANQPQHFGDGTRLSIL.

The chain carries TRBV7-7 and TRBJ1-3; 7 positions match TRBD1. Unmatched junction bases numbered 8, after V lost 5 bases and J lost 4 bases. The CDR3 sequence is 15 residues long. Germline V CDR1 and CDR2: SSHAT, FNYEAQ (reference sequence). CDR3 bases: TGTGCCAGCAGCCCTGGCCGGGACAGAGGAAACACCATATATTTT. Amino acids: CASSPGRDRGNTIYF.

The chain couples TRBV29-1 to TRBJ2-7, with 7 bases lining up with TRBD1. V gave up 4 bases and J gave up 2 bases; unmatched junction bases: 5. In germline, CDR1 is SQVTM, CDR2 ANQGSEA. CDR3 length: 13 residues. This chain's CDR3 is CSVVGQDAYEQYF. Here the CDR3 DNA reads TGCAGCGTTGTAGGACAGGACGCCTACGAGCAGTACTTC.

J is TRBJ2-5 and V is TRBV6-1; D possibly corresponds to TRBD2 (6 bases). V dropped 3 bases and J dropped 5 bases, with 16 bases sitting between them. This CDR3 spans 15 amino acids. Germline V gene sequence: CDR1 MNHNS, CDR2 SASEGT. The CDR3 loop is CASSERLLAPETQYF. The CDR3 DNA reads TGTGCCAGCAGTGAGCGCCTACTAGCTCCTGAGACCCAGTACTTC.

The CDR3 DNA follows: TGTGCCACCAGTGACCCGACAGGGACCGGGGCCAACGTCCTGACTTTC. Translating gives CATSDPTGTGANVLTF. The chain combines TRBV24-1 with TRBJ2-6; 7 bases are a match to TRBD1. CDR1 is KGHDR and CDR2 is SFDVKD in the germline V gene. Trimming at V came to 4 bases and at J to 4 bases, leaving 6 bases not matched to a gene. This CDR3 is 16 amino acids long.

V gene TRBV25-1 combines with J gene TRBJ1-4; 9 positions agree with TRBD1. Germline assignment: CDR1 MGHDK and CDR2 SYGVNS. CDR3 length: 14 amino acids. Losses at the gene ends were 6 bases for V and 5 bases for J; bases not matched to a gene: 4. The CDR3 nucleotides are TGTGCCAGCAGCTCTGGGACAGGGAATGAAAAACTGTTTTTT. Amino acid sequence: CASSSGTGNEKLFF.

This chain connects TRBV19 to TRBJ2-1; 10 positions agree with TRBD2. The germline CDR1 and CDR2 sequences are LNHDA and SQIVND (reference sequence). The CDR3 is 15 amino acids. V gave up 2 bases and J gave up 8 bases; unmatched junction bases: 6. CDR3 nucleotide sequence: TGTGCCAGTAGTATACAAGCGGGAGGGACCCATGAGCAGTTCTTC. It codes for CASSIQAGGTHEQFF.